This entry lists 24 T cell receptor beta chains sequenced from one sample in a study of blood T cell repertoires in COVID-19. The protocol was immunoSEQ multiplex PCR, while the TCRdb copy is restricted to in-frame clones and leaves out a portion. The sample records around 300,000 clones, 86% being singletons. The sequencing input was peripheral blood. These receptors were collected from a woman in her twenties or thirties with active or convalescent COVID-19.

This rearrangement joins TRBV18 to TRBJ2-7, with TRBD1 identical over 8 bases. This CDR3 has 13 amino acids. CDR1 KGHSH and CDR2 LQKENI come from the germline V gene. V lost 6 bases to trimming and J lost 4 bases; unmatched junction nucleotides: 5. CDR3 loop: CASSGTGPYEQYF. In DNA, the CDR3 is TGTGCCAGCTCCGGGACAGGTCCATACGAGCAGTACTTC.

The chain couples TRBV21-1 to TRBJ1-2. TRBV21-1 is given as a pseudogene. There are 15 residues in the CDR3. Written as DNA, the CDR3 is TGTGCCAGCAGCAAAGCCCTCCCGGCTAACTATGGCTACACCTTC. Encoded protein: CASSKALPANYGYTF.

V usage is TRBV9 and J usage is TRBJ2-7; D is possibly TRBD1 (6 bases). Between the trimmed V and J ends, which lost 4 bases and 0 bases, there was a span of 14 bases. This CDR3 is built from 15 residues. CDR1 SGDLS and CDR2 YYNGEE come from the germline V gene. CDR3: CASSRTDSSSYEQYF. CDR3 DNA sequence: TGTGCCAGCAGCCGGACGGACAGTTCCTCCTACGAGCAGTACTTC.

The V and J genes are TRBV7-2 and TRBJ1-2; weak D call: TRBD1 (5 bases). V dropped 5 bases and J dropped 8 bases, with 18 bases sitting between them. CDR3 size: 14 residues. Germline lookup yields CDR1 SGHTA and CDR2 FQGNSA. The CDR3 bases are TGTGCCAGCAGCAGTGAAGCAGGGTTTGACGGCTACACCTTC. Protein sequence: CASSSEAGFDGYTF.

The chain recombines TRBV10-2 with TRBJ2-5; D unclear. Germline CDR1 reads WSHSY; CDR2 reads SAAADI. Trimming stripped 7 bases from V and 1 base from J, with 13 bases between. The CDR3 has 14 residues. CDR3 protein: CASKRSGLQETQYF. In nucleotides, the CDR3 is TGCGCCAGCAAACGCTCAGGCCTCCAAGAGACCCAGTACTTC.

About this clone: This sample also contains other DNA sequences that code for the same CDR3. The chain couples TRBV6-5 to TRBJ1-5, with D perhaps TRBD1 (6 bases). The ends were cut back, 6 bases at V and 2 bases at J, with 8 bases in the middle. CDR3 size: 13 residues. CDR1 and CDR2 (germline): MNHEY, SVGAGI. The CDR3 region has the DNA TGTGCCAGCAGGGGGGGGCGCAATCAGCCCCAGCATTTT. Protein product: CASRGGRNQPQHF.

The chain recombines TRBV7-9 with TRBJ1-6; 10 nucleotides align to TRBD1. The CDR3 consists of 14 residues. CDR1 is SEHNR, CDR2 FQNEAQ, per germline (reference sequence). V lost 5 bases, J lost 10 bases, and 5 bases stayed unmatched. The CDR3: CASSRGTGESPLHF. The CDR3 region has the DNA TGTGCCAGCAGCCGCGGGACAGGGGAATCACCCCTCCACTTT.

This chain joins TRBV19 and TRBJ2-7; D is possibly TRBD1 (5 bases). The CDR3 is 13 amino acids. CDR1 and CDR2 from the germline V gene are LNHDA and SQIVND (reference sequence). V gave up 3 bases and J gave up 0 bases, with 6 bases separating them. The CDR3 nucleotides are TGTGCCAGTAGTATCACAGGCTCCTACGAGCAGTACTTC. This gives the protein CASSITGSYEQYF.

The rearrangement uses TRBV5-1 and TRBJ1-1; D not resolved. Germline V gives CDR1 SGHRS, CDR2 YFSETQ. With 1 base removed from V and 1 base from J, the gap between germline ends came to 8 bases. This CDR3 spans 14 amino acids. The DNA of the CDR3 is TGCGCCAGCAGCTTGATTGGAGAGAACACTGAAGCTTTCTTT. This encodes CASSLIGENTEAFF.

A few counts support this clone. The chain combines TRBV15 with TRBJ1-5, with D possibly being TRBD1 (5 bases). V was pared by 4 bases and J by 1 base, with 11 bases between. Germline CDR1 reads LNHNV; CDR2 reads YYDKDF (reference sequence). CDR3 length: 15 amino acids. As DNA, the CDR3 is TGTGCCACCAGCACCTCGGGGGTGAGCAATCAGCCCCAGCATTTT. It is translated as CATSTSGVSNQPQHF.

This chain uses TRBV2 with TRBJ1-5; TRBD1 matches at 10 bases. V shed 4 bases, J shed 0 bases, and the junction held 9 bases outside the gene matches. CDR1 SNHLY and CDR2 FYNNEI come from the germline V gene. The length of the CDR3 is 18 residues. CDR3 coding DNA: TGTGCCAGCAGTGGCCGGGACAGGGGTGGTGGTAGCAATCAGCCCCAGCATTTT. Translated, it gives CASSGRDRGGGSNQPQHF.

J is TRBJ1-1 and V is TRBV27, with a weak D call TRBD1 (6 bases). There are 15 residues in the CDR3. V was shortened by 3 bases and J by 3 bases, with 14 bases between the two germline ends. From germline, CDR1 is MNHEY and CDR2 SMNVEV (reference sequence). CDR3 amino acids: CASSFTKAGDTEAFF. In DNA, the CDR3 is TGTGCCAGCAGTTTCACTAAGGCAGGGGACACTGAAGCTTTCTTT.

The chain has TRBV10-3 and TRBJ1-2; no clear D gene. V was trimmed by 11 bases and J by 4 bases, leaving 14 bases between them. The CDR3 covers 12 residues. The germline V gene has CDR1 ENHRY and CDR2 SYGVKD. CDR3 in DNA: TGTGCCGCCGCGGGTCAGTCCTATGGCTACACCTTC. Its protein is CAAAGQSYGYTF.

This clone was counted between two and nine times. V is TRBV5-1 and J is TRBJ2-7, with D possibly matching TRBD1 (5 bases). Trimming pared 0 bases from V and 6 bases from J, leaving 13 bases between. There are 14 residues in the CDR3. CDR1 SGHRS and CDR2 YFSETQ come from the germline V gene. The CDR3, as DNA: TGCGCCAGCAGCTTGGGGGGCAGGGAAATCGAGCAGTACTTC. It codes for CASSLGGREIEQYF.

The chain couples TRBV11-2 to TRBJ2-2, with D hard to call. Germline-derived CDR1 and CDR2 are SGHAT and FQNNGV. Between the trimmed V and J ends, which lost 5 bases and 6 bases, there was a span of 13 bases. CDR3 length: 14 amino acids. CDR3 nucleotides: TGTGCCAGCAGCCCCCCCCTGAGTGCCGGGGAGCTGTTTTTT. Translation: CASSPPLSAGELFF.

The chain recombines TRBV3-1 (or the pseudogene TRBV3-2) with TRBJ1-4; 9 bases are shared with TRBD1. The V segment lost 5 bases and the J segment 3 bases; nucleotides outside the gene matches: 4. Germline loops: CDR1 LGHDT, CDR2 YNNKEL (reference sequence). CDR3 length equals 15 residues. DNA of the CDR3: TGTGCCAGCAGCTCCCGACAGGGGGCTAATGAAAAACTGTTTTTT. Its translation is CASSSRQGANEKLFF.

The chain couples TRBV7-9 to TRBJ1-1, with D hard to call. The germline V gene encodes CDR1 SEHNR and CDR2 FQNEAQ (reference sequence). Trimming took off 4 bases at V and 3 bases at J, with 9 bases between the two ends. The CDR3 has 13 residues. CDR3 residues: CASSSSGDTEAFF. CDR3 DNA sequence: TGTGCCAGCAGCTCTAGCGGGGACACTGAAGCTTTCTTT.

This clone appeared once. V is TRBV6-6 and J is TRBJ2-3; 7 bases are shared with TRBD2. The CDR3 has 15 amino acids. The V and J ends lost 6 bases and 0 bases, in that order; junction bases with no gene match: 6. Germline CDR1 is MNHNY and CDR2 is SVGAGI (reference sequence). CDR3 sequence: CASRAGRTSTDTQYF. CDR3 DNA: TGTGCCAGCAGAGCGGGACGGACTAGCACAGATACGCAGTATTTT.

V and J are TRBV19 and TRBJ2-3; TRBD1 matches 7 bases. Germline CDR1 is LNHDA and CDR2 is SQIVND (reference sequence). V was pared by 4 bases and J by 3 bases, with 10 bases of the junction left unmatched. There are 16 residues in the CDR3. CDR3 sequence: CASSTHRDSATDTQYF. CDR3 bases: TGTGCCAGTAGTACCCACCGGGACAGCGCAACAGATACGCAGTATTTT. Based on the CDR3 plus reference TRBV19 and TRBJ2-3, the full variable domain is DGGITQSPKYLFRKEGQNVTLSCEQNLNHDAMYWYRQDPGQGLRLIYYSQIVNDFQKGDIAEGYSVSREKKESFPLTVTSAQKNPTAFYLCASSTHRDSATDTQYFGPGTRLTVL.

The rearrangement joins TRBV30 to TRBJ2-7; TRBD1 might be the D (5 bases). This CDR3 has 14 residues. Trimming pared 7 bases from V and 6 bases from J, leaving 22 bases between. Germline CDR1 reads GTSNPN; CDR2 reads SVGIG (reference sequence). CDR3 sequence reads: CASTLGRVRGEQYF. The CDR3 DNA sequence: TGTGCCTCAACCCTTGGTAGGGTTAGGGGCGAGCAGTACTTC.

V and J are TRBV18 and TRBJ1-2, with D unclear. CDR1 and CDR2 from the germline V gene are KGHSH and LQKENI. CDR3 length: 12 residues. The germline V and J ends were trimmed by 5 bases and 8 bases, with 12 bases remaining between them. The CDR3 bases are TGTGCCAGCTCATCTCCTAACCGCGGCTACACCTTC. As protein: CASSSPNRGYTF.

CDR3 loop: CASSLSVSLQVGNQPQHF. In nucleotides, the CDR3 is TGTGCCAGCAGCTTATCGGTATCCTTGCAGGTTGGCAATCAGCCCCAGCATTTT. The J gene is TRBJ1-5, the V gene TRBV7-8; D is unclear. V was shortened by 2 bases and J by 2 bases, with 19 bases between the two germline ends. Germline loops: CDR1 SGHVS, CDR2 FQNEAQ. The length of the CDR3 is 18 residues.

In DNA, the CDR3 is TGTGCCATCGCTGCCTGGGACAGGGGGCGCCACGAGCAGTACTTC. Translation gives CAIAAWDRGRHEQYF. This chain links TRBV10-3 with TRBJ2-7; TRBD1 aligns across 12 bases. This CDR3 has 15 amino acids. Trimming at V came to 8 bases and at J to 5 bases, leaving 10 bases not matched to a gene. CDR1 is ENHRY and CDR2 is SYGVKD in the germline V gene.

The chain employs TRBV14 and TRBJ1-1; D unresolved. V lost 2 bases and J 2 bases, leaving 21 bases between the germline ends. Germline V CDR1 and CDR2: SGHDN, FVKESK. The CDR3 is 18 residues long. CDR3 sequence: CASSQRRLRHLSNTEAFF. The CDR3 DNA is TGTGCCAGCAGCCAAAGGCGTCTTAGACACCTTTCAAACACTGAAGCTTTCTTT.